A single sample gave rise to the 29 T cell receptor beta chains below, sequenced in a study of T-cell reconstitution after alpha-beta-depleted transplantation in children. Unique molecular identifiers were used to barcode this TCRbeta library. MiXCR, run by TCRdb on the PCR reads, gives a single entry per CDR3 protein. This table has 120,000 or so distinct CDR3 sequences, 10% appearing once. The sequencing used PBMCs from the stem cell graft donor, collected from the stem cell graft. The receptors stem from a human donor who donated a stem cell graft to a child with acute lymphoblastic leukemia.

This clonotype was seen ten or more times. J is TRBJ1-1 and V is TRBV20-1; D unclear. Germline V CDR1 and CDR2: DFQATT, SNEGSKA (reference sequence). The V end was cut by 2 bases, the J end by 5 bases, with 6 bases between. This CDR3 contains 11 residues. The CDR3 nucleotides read TGCAGTGCTAGATCCCGAACTGAAGCTTTCTTT. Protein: CSARSRTEAFF.

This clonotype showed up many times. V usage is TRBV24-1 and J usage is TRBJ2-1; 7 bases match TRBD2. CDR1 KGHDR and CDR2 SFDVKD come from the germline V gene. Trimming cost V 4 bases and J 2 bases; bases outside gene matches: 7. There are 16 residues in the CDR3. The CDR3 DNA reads TGTGCCACCAGTGAAGGCGGCGGGAGTCCCTACAATGAGCAGTTCTTC. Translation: CATSEGGGSPYNEQFF.

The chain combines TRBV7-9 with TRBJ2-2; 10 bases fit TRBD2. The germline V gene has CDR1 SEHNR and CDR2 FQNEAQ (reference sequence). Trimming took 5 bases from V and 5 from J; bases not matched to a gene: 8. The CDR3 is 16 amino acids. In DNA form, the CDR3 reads TGTGCCAGCAGCCGCCCTAGCGGGAGAGGTACCGGGGAGCTGTTTTTT. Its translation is CASSRPSGRGTGELFF.

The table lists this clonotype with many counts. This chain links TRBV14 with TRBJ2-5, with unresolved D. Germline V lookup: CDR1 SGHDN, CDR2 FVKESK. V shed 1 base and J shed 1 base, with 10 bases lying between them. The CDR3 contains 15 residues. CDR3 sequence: CASSQGVWVQETQYF. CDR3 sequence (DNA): TGTGCCAGCAGCCAAGGGGTGTGGGTCCAAGAGACCCAGTACTTC.

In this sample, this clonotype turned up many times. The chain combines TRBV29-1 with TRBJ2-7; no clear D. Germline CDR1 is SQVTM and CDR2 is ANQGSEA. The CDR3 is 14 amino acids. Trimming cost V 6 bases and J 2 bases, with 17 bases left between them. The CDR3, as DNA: TGCAGCGTAGGAAACCCCGGTTTAACCTACGAGCAGTACTTC. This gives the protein CSVGNPGLTYEQYF.

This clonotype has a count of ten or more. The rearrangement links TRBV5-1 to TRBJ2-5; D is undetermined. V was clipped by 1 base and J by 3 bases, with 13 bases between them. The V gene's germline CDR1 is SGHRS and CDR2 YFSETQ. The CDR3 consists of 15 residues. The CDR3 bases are TGCGCCAGCAGCTTGATGCCGGCCCCCGAAGAGACCCAGTACTTC. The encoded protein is CASSLMPAPEETQYF.

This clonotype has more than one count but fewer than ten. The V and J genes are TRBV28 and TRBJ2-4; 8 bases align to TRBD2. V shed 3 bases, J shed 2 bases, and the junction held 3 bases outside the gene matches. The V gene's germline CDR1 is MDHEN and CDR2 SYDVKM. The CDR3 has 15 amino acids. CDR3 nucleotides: TGTGCCAGCAGTTTGCCGGGAGGGACCAAAAACATTCAGTACTTC. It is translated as CASSLPGGTKNIQYF.

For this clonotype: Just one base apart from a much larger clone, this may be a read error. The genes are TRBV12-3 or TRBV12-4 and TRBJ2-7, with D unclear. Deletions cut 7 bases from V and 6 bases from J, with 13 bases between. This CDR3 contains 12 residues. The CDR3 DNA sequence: TGTGCCAGCACTCTTGGGTTCGGCGAGCAGTACTTC. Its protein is CASTLGFGEQYF.

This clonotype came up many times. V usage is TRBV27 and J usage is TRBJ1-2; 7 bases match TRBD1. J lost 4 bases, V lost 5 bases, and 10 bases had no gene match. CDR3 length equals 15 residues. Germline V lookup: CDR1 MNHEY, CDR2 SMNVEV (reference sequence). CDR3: CASSPRRDSLYGYTF. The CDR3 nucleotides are TGTGCCAGCAGTCCACGCCGGGACAGCCTCTATGGCTACACCTTC.

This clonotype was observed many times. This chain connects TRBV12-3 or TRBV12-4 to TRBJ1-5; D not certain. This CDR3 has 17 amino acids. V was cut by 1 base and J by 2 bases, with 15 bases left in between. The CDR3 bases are TGTGCCAGCAGTTTAGGGATTGGGAGTATGGGCAATCAGCCCCAGCATTTT. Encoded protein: CASSLGIGSMGNQPQHF.

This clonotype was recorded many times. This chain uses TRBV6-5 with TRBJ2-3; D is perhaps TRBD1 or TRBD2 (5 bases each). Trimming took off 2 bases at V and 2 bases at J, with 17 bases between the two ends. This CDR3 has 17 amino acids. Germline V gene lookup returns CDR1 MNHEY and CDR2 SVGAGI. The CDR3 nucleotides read TGTGCCAGCAGTTACGTCTCCTCCGGGACCAACACAGATACGCAGTATTTT. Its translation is CASSYVSSGTNTDTQYF.

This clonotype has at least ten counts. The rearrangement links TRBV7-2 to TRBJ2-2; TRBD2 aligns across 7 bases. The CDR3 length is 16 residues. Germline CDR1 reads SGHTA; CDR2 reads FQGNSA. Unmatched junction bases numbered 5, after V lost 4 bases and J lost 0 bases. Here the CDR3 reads CASSSGLAANTGELFF. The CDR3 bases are TGTGCCAGCAGCTCGGGGCTAGCGGCGAACACCGGGGAGCTGTTTTTT.

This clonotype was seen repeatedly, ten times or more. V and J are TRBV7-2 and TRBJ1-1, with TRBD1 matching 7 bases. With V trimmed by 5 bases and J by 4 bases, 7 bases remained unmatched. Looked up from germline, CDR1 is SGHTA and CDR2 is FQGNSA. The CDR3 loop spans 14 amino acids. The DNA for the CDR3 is TGTGCCAGCAGCCATTACAGGGGTGTCACTGAAGCTTTCTTT. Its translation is CASSHYRGVTEAFF. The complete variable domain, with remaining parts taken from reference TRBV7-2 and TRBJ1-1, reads GAGVSQSPSNKVTEKGKDVELRCDPISGHTALYWYRQSLGQGLEFLIYFQGNSAPDKSGLPSDRFSAERTGGSVSTLTIQRTQQEDSAVYLCASSHYRGVTEAFFGQGTRLTVV.

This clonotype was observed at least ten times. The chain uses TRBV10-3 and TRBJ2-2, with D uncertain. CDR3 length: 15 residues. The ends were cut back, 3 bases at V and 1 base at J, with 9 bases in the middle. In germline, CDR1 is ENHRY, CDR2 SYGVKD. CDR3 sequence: CAISDGNRNTGELFF. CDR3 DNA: TGTGCCATCAGTGACGGCAACAGGAACACCGGGGAGCTGTTTTTT.

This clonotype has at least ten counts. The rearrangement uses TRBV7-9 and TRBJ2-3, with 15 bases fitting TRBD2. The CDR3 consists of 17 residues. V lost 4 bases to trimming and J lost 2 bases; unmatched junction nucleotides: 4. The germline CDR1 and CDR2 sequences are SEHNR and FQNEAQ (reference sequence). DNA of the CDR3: TGTGCCAGCAGCTCCGGACTAGCGGGAGGGATCACAGATACGCAGTATTTT. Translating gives CASSSGLAGGITDTQYF.

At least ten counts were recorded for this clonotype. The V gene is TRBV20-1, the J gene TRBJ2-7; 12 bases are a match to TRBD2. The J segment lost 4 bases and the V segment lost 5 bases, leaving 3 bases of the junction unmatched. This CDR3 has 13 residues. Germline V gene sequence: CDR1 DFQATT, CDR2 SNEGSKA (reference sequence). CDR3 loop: CSAWTSGTYEQYF. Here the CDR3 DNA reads TGCAGTGCTTGGACTAGCGGGACTTACGAGCAGTACTTC.

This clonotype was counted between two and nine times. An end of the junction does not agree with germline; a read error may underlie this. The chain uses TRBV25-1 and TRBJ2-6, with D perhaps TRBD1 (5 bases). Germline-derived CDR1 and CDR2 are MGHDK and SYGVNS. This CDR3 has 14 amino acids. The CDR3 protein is CASSRNSGANGLTF. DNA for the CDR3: TGTGCCAGCAGCCGGAACTCTGGGGCCAACGGCCTGACTTTC.

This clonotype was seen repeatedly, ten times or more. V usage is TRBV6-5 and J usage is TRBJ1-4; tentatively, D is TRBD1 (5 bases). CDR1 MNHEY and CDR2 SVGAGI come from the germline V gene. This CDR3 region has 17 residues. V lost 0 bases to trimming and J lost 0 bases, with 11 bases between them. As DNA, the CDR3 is TGTGCCAGCAGTTACTCGAAGGGACCAGCAACTAATGAAAAACTGTTTTTT. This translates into CASSYSKGPATNEKLFF.

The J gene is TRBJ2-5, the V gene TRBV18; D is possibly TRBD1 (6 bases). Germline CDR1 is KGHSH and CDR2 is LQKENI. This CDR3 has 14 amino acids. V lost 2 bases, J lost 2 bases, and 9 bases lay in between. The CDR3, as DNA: TGTGCCAGCTCACCAACAGGGCGTCAAGAGACCCAGTACTTC. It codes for CASSPTGRQETQYF.

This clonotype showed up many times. The CDR3 nucleotides are TGTGCCAGCAGCACTTCCCAAGAGACCCAGTACTTC. The encoded protein is CASSTSQETQYF. The V gene is TRBV9, the J gene TRBJ2-5; D unresolved. The CDR3 is 12 amino acids. Trimming took 4 bases from V and 1 from J, leaving 5 bases between them. Germline V gene lookup returns CDR1 SGDLS and CDR2 YYNGEE.

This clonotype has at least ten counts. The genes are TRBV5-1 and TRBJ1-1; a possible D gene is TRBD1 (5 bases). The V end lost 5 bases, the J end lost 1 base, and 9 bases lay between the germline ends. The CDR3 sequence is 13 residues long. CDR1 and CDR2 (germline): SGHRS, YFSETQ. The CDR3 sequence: CASRSQGNTEAFF. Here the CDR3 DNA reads TGCGCCAGCAGATCTCAGGGGAACACTGAAGCTTTCTTT.

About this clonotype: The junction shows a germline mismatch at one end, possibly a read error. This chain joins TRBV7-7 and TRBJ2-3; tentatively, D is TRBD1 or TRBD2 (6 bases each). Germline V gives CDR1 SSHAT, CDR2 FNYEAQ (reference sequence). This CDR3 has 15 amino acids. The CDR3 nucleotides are TGTGCTAGCAGCCCGCGGGACACGTTCACAGATACGCAGTATTTT. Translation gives CASSPRDTFTDTQYF.

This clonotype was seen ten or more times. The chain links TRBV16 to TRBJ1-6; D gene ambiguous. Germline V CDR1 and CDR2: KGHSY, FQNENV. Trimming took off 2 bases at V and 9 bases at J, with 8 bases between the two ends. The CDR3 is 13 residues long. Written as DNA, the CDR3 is TGTGCCAGCAGCCAACAGTCTCGTTCACCCCTCCACTTT. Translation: CASSQQSRSPLHF.

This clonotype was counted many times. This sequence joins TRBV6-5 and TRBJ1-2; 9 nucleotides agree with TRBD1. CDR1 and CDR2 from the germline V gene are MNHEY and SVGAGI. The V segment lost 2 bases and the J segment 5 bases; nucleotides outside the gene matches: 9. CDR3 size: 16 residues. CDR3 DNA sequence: TGTGCCAGCAGTTACACGAACAGGGGGCGTAGTTATGGCTACACCTTC. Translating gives CASSYTNRGRSYGYTF.

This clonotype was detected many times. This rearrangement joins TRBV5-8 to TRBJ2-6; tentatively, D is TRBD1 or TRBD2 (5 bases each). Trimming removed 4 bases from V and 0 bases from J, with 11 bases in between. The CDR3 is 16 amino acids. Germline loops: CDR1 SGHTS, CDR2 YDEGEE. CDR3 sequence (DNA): TGTGCCAGCAGCCAGGGACCGCGCTCTGGGGCCAACGTCCTGACTTTC. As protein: CASSQGPRSGANVLTF.

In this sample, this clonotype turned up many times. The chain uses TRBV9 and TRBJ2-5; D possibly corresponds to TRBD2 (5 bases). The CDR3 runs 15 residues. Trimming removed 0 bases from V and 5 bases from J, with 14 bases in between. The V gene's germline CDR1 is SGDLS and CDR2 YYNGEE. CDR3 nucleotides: TGTGCCAGCAGCGTAGGGCCGGCACAGCGGGAGACCCAGTACTTC. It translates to CASSVGPAQRETQYF.

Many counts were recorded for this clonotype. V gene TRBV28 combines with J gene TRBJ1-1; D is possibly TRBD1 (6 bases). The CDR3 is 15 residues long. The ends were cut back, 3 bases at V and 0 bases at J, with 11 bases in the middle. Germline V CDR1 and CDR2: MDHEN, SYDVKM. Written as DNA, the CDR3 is TGTGCCAGCAGTTTTCAGGGGCGGTTGAACACTGAAGCTTTCTTT. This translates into CASSFQGRLNTEAFF.

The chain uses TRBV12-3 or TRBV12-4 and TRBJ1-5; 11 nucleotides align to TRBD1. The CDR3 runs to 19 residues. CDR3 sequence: CTCSFKGQGARGSNQPQHF. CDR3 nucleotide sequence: TGTACCTGCAGTTTCAAAGGACAGGGGGCGCGGGGAAGCAATCAGCCCCAGCATTTT.

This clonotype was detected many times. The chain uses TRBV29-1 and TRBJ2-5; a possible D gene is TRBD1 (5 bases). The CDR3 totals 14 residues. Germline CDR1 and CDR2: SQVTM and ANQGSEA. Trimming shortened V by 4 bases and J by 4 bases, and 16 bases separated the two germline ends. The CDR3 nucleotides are TGCAGCGTTGTAGGGGCCGCCGCCGGAGAGACCCAGTACTTC. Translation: CSVVGAAAGETQYF.